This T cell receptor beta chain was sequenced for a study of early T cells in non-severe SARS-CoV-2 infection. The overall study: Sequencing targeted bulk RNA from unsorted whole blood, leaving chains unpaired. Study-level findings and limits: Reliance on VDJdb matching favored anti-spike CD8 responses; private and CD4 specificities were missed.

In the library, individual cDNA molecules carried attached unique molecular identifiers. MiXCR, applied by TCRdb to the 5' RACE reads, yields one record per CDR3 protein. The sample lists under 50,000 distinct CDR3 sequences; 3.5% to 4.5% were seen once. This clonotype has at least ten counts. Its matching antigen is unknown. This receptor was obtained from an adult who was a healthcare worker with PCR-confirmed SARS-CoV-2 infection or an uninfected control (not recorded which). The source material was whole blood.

The CDR3 sequence: CSARDTGTGTYEQYF. CDR3 nucleotide sequence: TGCAGTGCTAGAGACACGGGGACAGGCACCTACGAGCAGTACTTC. The gene calls are TRBV20-1 and TRBJ2-7, with 8 positions matching TRBD1. J was trimmed by 2 bases and V by 0 bases; bases with no gene match: 6. From germline, CDR1 is DFQATT and CDR2 SNEGSKA (reference sequence). The CDR3 length is 15 residues.